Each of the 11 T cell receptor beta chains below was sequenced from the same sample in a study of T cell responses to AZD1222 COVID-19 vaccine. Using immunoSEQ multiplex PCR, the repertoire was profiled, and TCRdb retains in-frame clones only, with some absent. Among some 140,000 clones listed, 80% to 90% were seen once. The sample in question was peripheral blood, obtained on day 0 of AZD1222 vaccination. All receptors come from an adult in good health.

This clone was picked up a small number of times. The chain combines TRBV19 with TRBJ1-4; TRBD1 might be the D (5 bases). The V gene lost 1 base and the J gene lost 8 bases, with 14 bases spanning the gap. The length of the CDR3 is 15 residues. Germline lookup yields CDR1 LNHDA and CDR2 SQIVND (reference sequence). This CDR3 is CASSIVRQGDEKLFF. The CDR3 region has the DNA TGTGCCAGTAGTATAGTGCGGCAGGGTGACGAAAAACTGTTTTTT. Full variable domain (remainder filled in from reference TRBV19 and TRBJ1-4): DGGITQSPKYLFRKEGQNVTLSCEQNLNHDAMYWYRQDPGQGLRLIYYSQIVNDFQKGDIAEGYSVSREKKESFPLTVTSAQKNPTAFYLCASSIVRQGDEKLFFGSGTQLSVL.

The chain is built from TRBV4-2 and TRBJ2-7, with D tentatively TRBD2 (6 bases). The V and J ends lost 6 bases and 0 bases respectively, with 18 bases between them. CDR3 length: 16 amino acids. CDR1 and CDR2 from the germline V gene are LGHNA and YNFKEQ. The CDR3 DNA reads TGTGCCAGCAGTCCTCATGGGGCGGGAAGCTCCTACGAGCAGTACTTC. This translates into CASSPHGAGSSYEQYF.

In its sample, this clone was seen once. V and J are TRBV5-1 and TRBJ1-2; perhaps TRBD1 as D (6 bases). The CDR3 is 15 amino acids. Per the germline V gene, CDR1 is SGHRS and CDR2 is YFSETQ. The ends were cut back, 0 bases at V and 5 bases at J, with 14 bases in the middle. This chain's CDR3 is CASSLARGDPYGYTF. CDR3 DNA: TGCGCCAGCAGCTTGGCAAGGGGGGATCCGTATGGCTACACCTTC.

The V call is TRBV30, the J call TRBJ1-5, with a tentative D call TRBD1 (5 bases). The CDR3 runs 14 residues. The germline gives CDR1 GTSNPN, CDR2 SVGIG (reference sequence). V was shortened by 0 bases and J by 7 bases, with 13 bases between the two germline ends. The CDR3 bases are TGTGCCTGGAGTGTACCGGCAGGGAGACAGCCCCAGCATTTT. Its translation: CAWSVPAGRQPQHF.

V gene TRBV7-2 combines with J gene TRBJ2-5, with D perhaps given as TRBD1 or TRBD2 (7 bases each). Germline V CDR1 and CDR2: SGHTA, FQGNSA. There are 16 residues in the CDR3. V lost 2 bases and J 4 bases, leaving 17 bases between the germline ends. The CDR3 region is CASSLSSQGGRETQYF. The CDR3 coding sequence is TGTGCCAGCAGCTTATCCTCCCAGGGGGGGCGAGAGACCCAGTACTTC.

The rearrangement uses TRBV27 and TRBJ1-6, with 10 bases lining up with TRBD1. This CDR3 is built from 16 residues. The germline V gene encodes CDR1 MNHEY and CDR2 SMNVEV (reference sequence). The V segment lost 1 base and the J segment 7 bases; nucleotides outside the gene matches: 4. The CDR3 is CASSLLVGQGNSPLHF. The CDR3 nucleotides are TGTGCCAGCAGTTTATTAGTGGGACAGGGGAATTCACCCCTCCACTTT.

The CDR3 protein is CASSPGLQETQYF. The CDR3 DNA sequence: TGTGCCAGTAGTCCGGGGTTACAAGAGACCCAGTACTTC. This chain uses TRBV19 with TRBJ2-5; D is possibly TRBD2 (5 bases). This CDR3 region has 13 residues. CDR1 and CDR2 from the germline V gene are LNHDA and SQIVND (reference sequence). Trimming removed 5 bases from V and 2 bases from J, with 9 bases in between.

CDR3 DNA sequence: TGTGCCAGCAGCGAGACAGGCAATCAGCCCCAGCATTTT. Translation gives CASSETGNQPQHF. V and J are TRBV7-9 and TRBJ1-5; D is perhaps TRBD1 (5 bases). The V end was cut by 5 bases, the J end by 2 bases, with 7 bases between. Per the germline V gene, CDR1 is SEHNR and CDR2 is FQNEAQ (reference sequence). This CDR3 comprises 13 residues.

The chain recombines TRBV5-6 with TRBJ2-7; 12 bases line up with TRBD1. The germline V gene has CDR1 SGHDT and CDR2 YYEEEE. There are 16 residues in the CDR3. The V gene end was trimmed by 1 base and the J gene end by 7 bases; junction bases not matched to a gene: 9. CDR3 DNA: TGTGCCAGCAGCTTGAGTTTCGGGACAGGGGGCAGTGAGCAGTACTTC. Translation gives CASSLSFGTGGSEQYF.

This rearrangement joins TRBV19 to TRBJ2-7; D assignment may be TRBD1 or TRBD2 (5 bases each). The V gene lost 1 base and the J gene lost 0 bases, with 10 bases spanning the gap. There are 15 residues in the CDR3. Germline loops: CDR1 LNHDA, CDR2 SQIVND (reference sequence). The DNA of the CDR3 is TGTGCCAGTAGTATAGTTGGGGGTACCTCCTACGAGCAGTACTTC. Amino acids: CASSIVGGTSYEQYF.

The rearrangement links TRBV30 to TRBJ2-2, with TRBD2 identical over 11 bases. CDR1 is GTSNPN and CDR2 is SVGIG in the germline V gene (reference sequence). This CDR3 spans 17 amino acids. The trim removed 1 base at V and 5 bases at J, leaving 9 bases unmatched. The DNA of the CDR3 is TGTGCCTGGAGTGGCCCGGCTAGCGGGAGGCAGACCGGGGAGCTGTTTTTT. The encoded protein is CAWSGPASGRQTGELFF. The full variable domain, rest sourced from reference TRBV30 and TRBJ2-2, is SQTIHQWPATLVQPVGSPLSLECTVEGTSNPNLYWYRQAAGRGLQLLFYSVGIGQISSEVPQNLSASRPQDRQFILSSKKLLLSDSGFYLCAWSGPASGRQTGELFFGEGSRLTVL.